The clone carrying this T cell receptor (beta chain) was seen a few times. What it binds is unknown. This sample stems from a study of T cell repertoires in cytomegalovirus infection. About the research overall: Public TCR beta signatures indicated both CMV infection and matching HLA type.

Overall study results and limits: The ex vivo response showed dominance by HLA-C-restricted CMV-specific TCR beta clonotypes.

Germline CDR1 MGHRA, CDR2 YSYEKL. V gave up 1 base and J gave up 4 bases, with 13 bases separating them. The CDR3 is 15 residues long. TCRdb processed the reads anew with MiXCR; each CDR3 protein has one entry. Of approximately 700,000 distinct CDR3 sequences listed, about a third are singletons. This sequence joins TRBV4-1 and TRBJ1-1; D ambiguous. The TCR sequence derives from a human donor in good health (CMV status not recorded). Some clones in this sample may be carry-over from other donors' samples. Sequencing used PBMCs. In DNA form, the CDR3 reads TGCGCCAGCAGCCAAGCGGGCCGGGGAGGCACTGAAGCTTTCTTT. It translates to CASSQAGRGGTEAFF.